This T cell receptor beta chain was recorded in a study of vaccination and CD4 T cells after COVID-19. Treatment here: approximately 9-day PBMC culture with coronavirus spike peptide pools or control peptides (ViraFEST assay). Each of days 3 and 7 saw half the medium replaced by fresh IL-2 medium. The study sequenced cultured CD4+ T cell DNA using the Oncomine TCR Beta short-read assay. DNA came from CD4+ T cells after culture. TCRdb passed the PCR reads through MiXCR, listing each CDR3 protein once. The sample lists 10,000 to 15,000 distinct CDR3 sequences; 50% to 75% were seen once. Concerning this clonotype: The antigen is unknown.

V gave up 0 bases and J gave up 4 bases, with 9 bases separating them. This CDR3 is built from 14 residues. The germline CDR1 and CDR2 sequences are MNHEY and SVGAGI. Sequencing input: CD4+ T cells from blood, cultured in vitro. The TCR comes from a human donor who had recovered from COVID-19. V and J are TRBV6-5 and TRBJ1-2, with unresolved D. The CDR3 DNA reads TGTGCCAGCAGTTACTCGAGGGATCTCTATGGCTACACCTTC. This sequence encodes CASSYSRDLYGYTF.